Sequencing of this T cell receptor beta chain was carried out in a study of T cell changes during pregnancy in multiple sclerosis. Germline V gene lookup returns CDR1 SGHVS and CDR2 FQNEAQ. J lost 7 bases, V lost 5 bases, and 13 bases had no gene match. There are 16 residues in the CDR3. Generated by immunoSEQ multiplex PCR, the TCRdb table keeps only in-frame clones and is missing some. This sample carries about 41,000 clones, roughly 88% of them seen once, and the ten largest clones take around 5%. This clonotype originated in a female donor in good health, enrolled as a control in a pregnancy study. The sequenced sample was peripheral blood, obtained in the first trimester of pregnancy. The V call is TRBV7-8, the J call TRBJ1-2, with TRBD1 identical over 10 bases. The CDR3 spells CASSPFRTGGDIGYTF. The CDR3 DNA reads as TGTGCCAGCAGCCCCTTTCGGACAGGGGGGGATATTGGCTACACCTTC.